This T cell receptor beta chain was profiled in a study of monozygotic twins with inflammatory bowel disease. General observations from the study: Especially with disease activity, IBD patients shared fewer clonotypes with others than healthy twins did. No detectable difference in repertoire similarity separated concordant from discordant twins, possibly as a result of limited power.

UMIs incorporating a 6-nucleotide sample barcode were appended by means of template switching. TCRdb re-called the 5' RACE reads, yielding one record per CDR3 amino acid sequence without DNA. This listing includes hundreds of thousands of distinct CDR3 sequences. The CDR3 contains 13 residues. Germline CDR1 reads DFQATT; CDR2 reads SNEGSKA (reference sequence). In the case of this clonotype: Its antigen remains unidentified.

This receptor was taken from a human donor with ulcerative colitis or Crohn's disease, or a healthy co-twin of an affected twin (not recorded which). V is TRBV20-1 and J is TRBJ1-2; the TCRdb call, TRBD1, lacks DNA for checking. The material sequenced was blood. CDR3 in amino acids: CSASTGGNYGYTF.